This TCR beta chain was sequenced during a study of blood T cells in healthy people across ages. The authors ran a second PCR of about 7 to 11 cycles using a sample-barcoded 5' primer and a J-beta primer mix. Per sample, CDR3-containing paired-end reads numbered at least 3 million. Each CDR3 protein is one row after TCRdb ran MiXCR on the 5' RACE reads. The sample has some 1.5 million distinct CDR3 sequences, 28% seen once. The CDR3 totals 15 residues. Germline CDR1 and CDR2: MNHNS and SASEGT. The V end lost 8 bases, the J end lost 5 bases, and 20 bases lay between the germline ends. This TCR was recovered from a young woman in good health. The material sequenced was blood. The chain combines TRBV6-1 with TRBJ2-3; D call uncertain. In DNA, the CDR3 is TGTGCCAGCGTTCATTTAGGACCCCCCCTAGATACGCAGTATTTT. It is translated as CASVHLGPPLDTQYF.